The next 24 T cell receptor beta chains were all read from a single sample in a study of T cell repertoires in cytomegalovirus infection. TCRdb ran MiXCR on the reads and lists one entry per CDR3 protein. Of 170,000 or so distinct CDR3 sequences in the sample, around 15% were seen once. The sequenced sample was PBMCs. The receptors here all came from a human donor in good health (CMV status not recorded). Some clones in this sample may be carry-over from other donors' samples.

This chain links TRBV29-1 with TRBJ1-4, with D uncertain. The ends were cut back, 3 bases at V and 2 bases at J, with 10 bases in the middle. CDR1 and CDR2 (germline): SQVTM, ANQGSEA. The CDR3 has 14 amino acids. The CDR3, as DNA: TGCAGCGTTGATCCGGTTGGCACTAATGAAAAACTGTTTTTT. This encodes CSVDPVGTNEKLFF.

Only a few counts were recorded for this clonotype. The V call is TRBV20-1, the J call TRBJ1-1; tentatively, D is TRBD1 (5 bases). From germline, CDR1 is DFQATT and CDR2 SNEGSKA (reference sequence). V was trimmed by 3 bases and J by 8 bases, leaving 13 bases between them. The CDR3 extends over 12 amino acids. The CDR3 DNA reads as TGCAGTGCTAGTTACCCGGGGGGGGAAGCTTTCTTT. Protein: CSASYPGGEAFF.

This clonotype was picked up many times. This chain joins TRBV7-2 and TRBJ2-2; TRBD2 might be the D (7 bases). The V gene lost 5 bases and the J gene lost 4 bases, with 17 bases spanning the gap. Per the germline V gene, CDR1 is SGHTA and CDR2 is FQGNSA. This CDR3 is built from 16 residues. Written as DNA, the CDR3 is TGTGCCAGCAGCAACCGTGTGGGGGGGCGCACCGGGGAGCTGTTTTTT. This gives the protein CASSNRVGGRTGELFF.

This clonotype was recorded at least ten times. This chain links TRBV6-1 with TRBJ2-7; D unresolved. CDR1 MNHNS and CDR2 SASEGT come from the germline V gene. Trimming shortened V by 5 bases and J by 3 bases, and 14 bases separated the two germline ends. The CDR3 consists of 14 residues. The CDR3 DNA reads TGTGCCAGCAGTTACGCCGCCAGACACTACGAGCAGTACTTC. Protein product: CASSYAARHYEQYF.

This clonotype was detected only a few times. The chain carries TRBV12-3 or TRBV12-4 and TRBJ1-5, with D tentatively TRBD1 (5 bases). The CDR3 spans 15 residues. V gave up 5 bases and J gave up 3 bases, with 14 bases separating them. CDR3: CASSAYRSYNQPQHF. In nucleotides, the CDR3 is TGTGCCAGCAGTGCCTACAGGAGTTACAATCAGCCCCAGCATTTT.

In its sample, this clonotype was seen many times. J is TRBJ2-3 and V is TRBV6-1; D unclear. CDR3 length equals 16 residues. Germline values: CDR1 MNHNS, CDR2 SASEGT. Trimming cost V 4 bases and J 0 bases, with 14 bases left between them. CDR3: CASSGSGRASTDTQYF. CDR3 coding DNA: TGTGCCAGCAGTGGTTCAGGCCGTGCTAGCACAGATACGCAGTATTTT.

The chain employs TRBV6-2 or TRBV6-3 and TRBJ1-2, with unresolved D. The CDR3 has 12 amino acids. CDR1 and CDR2 from the germline V gene are MNHEY and SVGEGT. V was clipped by 7 bases and J by 8 bases, with 14 bases between them. The CDR3 region is CASTQVFDGYTF. CDR3 DNA sequence: TGTGCCAGCACCCAGGTATTTGACGGCTACACCTTC.

This clonotype has only a few counts. This sequence joins TRBV14 and TRBJ2-3; D remains ambiguous. Trimming stripped 2 bases from V and 2 bases from J, with 8 bases between. The CDR3 extends over 14 amino acids. Germline V lookup: CDR1 SGHDN, CDR2 FVKESK. CDR3 nucleotides: TGTGCCAGCAGCCAAAGGCTCTTCACAGATACGCAGTATTTT. Translating gives CASSQRLFTDTQYF.

V gene TRBV7-9 combines with J gene TRBJ2-7, with a tentative D call TRBD1 (6 bases). V dropped 5 bases and J dropped 4 bases, with 15 bases sitting between them. This CDR3 contains 14 residues. CDR1 is SEHNR, CDR2 FQNEAQ, per germline (reference sequence). DNA of the CDR3: TGTGCCAGCAGCCCATTAAAAGGGGGATACGAGCAGTACTTC. It translates to CASSPLKGGYEQYF. Using reference TRBV7-9 and TRBJ2-7 for the parts outside the CDR3, the full variable domain is DTGVSQNPRHKITKRGQNVTFRCDPISEHNRLYWYRQTLGQGPEFLTYFQNEAQLEKSRLLSDRFSAERPKGSFSTLEIQRTEQGDSAMYLCASSPLKGGYEQYFGPGTRLTVT.

The table lists this clonotype with a few counts. No DNA is shown, since the ends of the CDR3 on it are uncertain; the CDR3 is the one TCRdb lists. The chain combines TRBV6-1 with TRBJ1-2; the table assigns TRBD1, which was not confirmed against the DNA. The CDR3 spans 15 amino acids, including both terminal residues. Germline V gives CDR1 MNHNS, CDR2 SASEGT. This chain's CDR3 is CASSSSLGTDIGYTF.

In its sample, this clonotype was seen many times. The chain has TRBV7-9 and TRBJ2-5; TRBD1 matches 11 bases. The CDR3 has 16 residues. Germline lookup yields CDR1 SEHNR and CDR2 FQNEAQ (reference sequence). V was pared by 4 bases and J by 1 base, with 5 bases of the junction left unmatched. The CDR3 sequence is CASSSSDRGPQETQYF. The CDR3 DNA reads as TGTGCCAGCAGCTCGTCGGACAGGGGGCCCCAAGAGACCCAGTACTTC.

V and J are TRBV20-1 and TRBJ1-2; the D gene is possibly TRBD1 (5 bases). Germline lookup yields CDR1 DFQATT and CDR2 SNEGSKA (reference sequence). CDR3 length: 14 amino acids. V was pared by 4 bases and J by 4 bases, with 16 bases between. The CDR3 DNA reads TGCAGTGCTATCCCGGGGCGCCACAGCTATGGCTACACCTTC. It is translated as CSAIPGRHSYGYTF.

This clonotype was detected many times. The genes are TRBV5-1 and TRBJ1-1, with D perhaps TRBD1 (5 bases). V was shortened by 3 bases and J by 8 bases, with 14 bases between the two germline ends. Germline V gene lookup returns CDR1 SGHRS and CDR2 YFSETQ. The CDR3 is made up of 13 amino acids. CDR3: CASSSQGPLEAFF. In nucleotides, the CDR3 is TGCGCCAGCAGCTCGCAGGGTCCGTTGGAAGCTTTCTTT.

This clonotype was seen many times. The CDR3 loop reads CASRRTGTVNTEAFF. CDR3 sequence (DNA): TGTGCCAGCAGGCGGACCGGGACGGTAAACACTGAAGCTTTCTTT. The chain is built from TRBV5-4 and TRBJ1-1; D might be TRBD1 (5 bases). This CDR3 has 15 residues. The V gene's germline CDR1 is SGHNT and CDR2 YYREEE (reference sequence). The ends were cut back, 5 bases at V and 2 bases at J, with 16 bases in the middle.

This clonotype was detected many times. This chain links TRBV28 with TRBJ1-1, with D maybe TRBD1 (5 bases). Per germline, CDR1 MDHEN and CDR2 SYDVKM. The V and J ends lost 8 bases and 6 bases respectively, with 19 bases between them. The CDR3 length is 14 residues. The CDR3 coding sequence is TGTGCCAGCTTTGGGGGGAAAGGGGCGTCTGAAGCTTTCTTT. Translated: CASFGGKGASEAFF.

This clonotype was counted ten times or more. This chain connects TRBV29-1 to TRBJ1-2, with 8 bases identical to TRBD1. Germline V lookup: CDR1 SQVTM, CDR2 ANQGSEA. This CDR3 comprises 12 residues. With V trimmed by 5 bases and J by 6 bases, 5 bases remained unmatched. The CDR3 region is CSVPDRGHGYTF. The CDR3 nucleotides are TGCAGCGTTCCTGACAGGGGCCATGGCTACACCTTC. The full variable domain, completed using reference TRBV29-1 and TRBJ1-2, is SAVISQKPSRDICQRGTSLTIQCQVDSQVTMMFWYRQQPGQSLTLIATANQGSEATYESGFVIDKFPISRPNLTFSTLTVSNMSPEDSSIYLCSVPDRGHGYTFGSGTRLTVV.

This clonotype appeared a few times. The V gene is TRBV19, the J gene TRBJ2-1, with D possibly being TRBD2 (6 bases). Germline CDR1 and CDR2: LNHDA and SQIVND (reference sequence). CDR3 length: 19 residues. Trimming removed 5 bases from V and 4 bases from J, with 27 bases in between. The CDR3: CASSSTGGSPVTLYNEQFF. As DNA, the CDR3 is TGTGCCAGTAGTTCCACCGGAGGGAGCCCTGTTACCCTATACAATGAGCAGTTCTTC.

This clonotype was seen only once. The V gene is TRBV7-4, the J gene TRBJ2-3; a weak D match, TRBD2 (5 bases). This CDR3 region has 14 residues. Trimming shortened V by 0 bases and J by 5 bases, and 9 bases separated the two germline ends. The germline V gene encodes CDR1 SGHVT and CDR2 SQSDAQ. CDR3 in DNA: TGTGCCAGCAGCTTAGCGGGAGTATTAGATACGCAGTATTTT. This encodes CASSLAGVLDTQYF.

There are many counts of this clonotype. This chain uses TRBV7-9 with TRBJ1-4; maybe TRBD1 (6 bases). Trimming shortened V by 5 bases and J by 4 bases, and 23 bases separated the two germline ends. The CDR3 extends over 18 amino acids. Germline lookup yields CDR1 SEHNR and CDR2 FQNEAQ (reference sequence). The CDR3 spells CASSHPDSSLPFNEKLFF. The CDR3 coding sequence is TGTGCCAGCAGCCACCCGGACAGTTCGCTACCGTTTAATGAAAAACTGTTTTTT. Full variable domain (missing parts from reference TRBV7-9 and TRBJ1-4): DTGVSQNPRHKITKRGQNVTFRCDPISEHNRLYWYRQTLGQGPEFLTYFQNEAQLEKSRLLSDRFSAERPKGSFSTLEIQRTEQGDSAMYLCASSHPDSSLPFNEKLFFGSGTQLSVL.

The gene calls are TRBV5-3 and TRBJ2-3; TRBD2 matches at 7 bases. TRBV5-3 is classed as an ORF, of uncertain function. The CDR3 is made up of 15 amino acids. Here the CDR3 reads CATLQGGSKADTQYF. The CDR3 region has the DNA TGTGCGACGCTCCAAGGCGGGAGTAAGGCAGATACGCAGTATTTT.

This clonotype appeared many times. CDR3 sequence: CASRFSGSPEQYF. The CDR3 nucleotides are TGTGCCAGCAGATTTAGCGGGAGCCCCGAGCAGTACTTC. The rearrangement joins TRBV7-2 to TRBJ2-7; TRBD2 aligns across 9 bases. J was trimmed by 6 bases and V by 6 bases; bases with no gene match: 6. CDR1 and CDR2 from the germline V gene are SGHTA and FQGNSA. The CDR3 has 13 residues. Full variable domain (rest looked up from reference TRBV7-2 and TRBJ2-7): GAGVSQSPSNKVTEKGKDVELRCDPISGHTALYWYRQSLGQGLEFLIYFQGNSAPDKSGLPSDRFSAERTGGSVSTLTIQRTQQEDSAVYLCASRFSGSPEQYFGPGTRLTVT.

In this sample, this clonotype turned up many times. The chain uses TRBV19 and TRBJ2-7; no reliable D call. Trimming left V 5 bases short and J 5 bases short, with 10 bases between. CDR1 is LNHDA, CDR2 SQIVND, per germline (reference sequence). The CDR3 is 12 amino acids. The CDR3 bases are TGTGCCAGTAGTCAAGGACGCCACGAGCAGTACTTC. This translates into CASSQGRHEQYF.

This clonotype occurred a few times. The rearrangement uses TRBV28 and TRBJ2-1; 7 bases fit TRBD1. The V segment lost 6 bases and the J segment 0 bases; nucleotides outside the gene matches: 11. The CDR3 has 17 residues. CDR1 is MDHEN and CDR2 is SYDVKM in the germline V gene. CDR3 sequence reads: CASSLLGTASSYNEQFF. In DNA form, the CDR3 reads TGTGCCAGCAGCCTCCTGGGGACAGCGAGCTCCTACAATGAGCAGTTCTTC.

The chain is built from TRBV29-1 and TRBJ2-1, with TRBD2 identical over 13 bases. With V trimmed by 7 bases and J by 8 bases, 8 bases remained unmatched. This CDR3 has 14 amino acids. Per germline, CDR1 SQVTM and CDR2 ANQGSEA. The CDR3: CSACTSGRGDEQFF. The CDR3 nucleotides are TGCAGCGCCTGTACTAGCGGGAGGGGGGATGAGCAGTTCTTC.